This T cell receptor beta chain was profiled in a study of regulatory T cells in long-lasting Graves disease. Arm-PCR with iRepertoire HTBI primers amplified the CDR3 regions for these TCR beta libraries. TCRdb independently ran MiXCR on the multiplex PCR reads; one entry per CDR3 protein. Seen here are roughly 500,000 distinct CDR3 sequences, roughly 13% observed once, and the top ten hold over 7.5%. Germline V CDR1 and CDR2: KGHDR, SFDVKD. Trimming removed 4 bases from V and 0 bases from J, with 18 bases in between. There are 17 residues in the CDR3. Indicated time point: newly diagnosed GD, antithyroid drugs for less than 3 months. RNA from PBMCs was the source of the TCR library. Ten or more counts support this clonotype. These data were also reused for a study on T cells in Graves' hyperthyroidism and ophthalmopathy.

The sequences come from peripheral blood mononuclear cells (PBMCs), collected at new diagnosis, from a patient treated with antithyroid drugs. This clonotype was obtained from a man aged 25-45 years with Graves disease. This rearrangement joins TRBV24-1 to TRBJ2-7; D not resolved. Here the CDR3 reads CATSEPCKGLCSYEQYF. The CDR3 nucleotides are TGTGCCACCAGTGAGCCCTGCAAAGGTCTTTGCTCCTACGAGCAGTACTTC.